This T cell receptor beta chain was found in a study of T cells in localized non-small cell lung cancer. The length of the CDR3 is 16 residues. Germline CDR1 reads SGHRS; CDR2 reads YFSETQ. The V segment lost 1 base and the J segment 0 bases; nucleotides outside the gene matches: 2. Assay used: immunoSEQ multiplex PCR; TCRdb lists only in-frame clones, some missing. This sample has 14,000 to 15,000 clones, with 85% to 90% found just once. Study-level results: Sequencing involved a lone tumor region, leaving heterogeneity possible.

Note on this clone: The antigen is undetermined.

The TCR originated in a woman between 40 and 69 years old with stage I lung adenocarcinoma. The sample consisted of peripheral blood, taken before any cancer treatment. The chain carries TRBV5-1 and TRBJ2-1; 9 positions match TRBD1. The CDR3 loop is CASSLTGGSSYNEQFF. CDR3 coding DNA: TGCGCCAGCAGCTTGACAGGGGGCAGCTCCTACAATGAGCAGTTCTTC.